This T cell receptor beta chain was documented in a study of shared clonotypes between healthy human individuals. Study findings and constraints: On the whole, naive subsets had larger estimated richness than memory subsets had.

V was shortened by 7 bases and J by 0 bases, with 8 bases between the two germline ends. CDR3 length equals 12 residues. Germline V gives CDR1 SQVTM, CDR2 ANQGSEA. Note on this clone: Its antigen is not identified.

Sequencing was performed with immunoSEQ multiplex PCR; in TCRdb, only in-frame clones are kept and a portion is missing. The sample yields about 600,000 clones, less than 98% seen once. Everyone who donated was a Caucasian adult who lived in Nashville, Tennessee. The origin of this receptor is a young woman in good health. Source material: naive CD4+ T cells sorted from blood. Subset noted: CD45RA+ positively selected. V and J are TRBV29-1 and TRBJ2-3, with D possibly matching TRBD2 (6 bases). CDR3 loop: CSAGTSTDTQYF. The CDR3 bases are TGCAGCGCCGGGACTAGCACAGATACGCAGTATTTT.